This T cell receptor beta chain was identified during a study of shared T cell receptors in the human thymus. Measured with immunoSEQ multiplex PCR; TCRdb has only the in-frame clones, and not every one. The sample comprises approximately 760,000 clones, approximately 83% of which are singletons, and around 0.01% rests with the top ten. With 5 bases clipped from V and 3 bases from J, the junction kept 13 bases outside the gene matches. CDR1 MNHEY and CDR2 SMNVEV come from the germline V gene (reference sequence). The CDR3 has 18 amino acids. In addition, the sample was reused for a study of human thymus T cells. As that study records: All donors were healthy Finnish infants who were undergoing corrective surgery to treat congenital heart defects. Corrective heart surgery yielded resections, and these provided the thymus tissue. Thymic and blood repertoires appeared to carry a bias in their V and J gene usage.

This TCR came from a girl younger than two with a congenital heart defect. This rearrangement joins TRBV27 to TRBJ1-5; 10 bases are a match to TRBD1. The sample consisted of thymocytes. The CDR3 reads CASSPTVGTGAFNQPQHF. In DNA form, the CDR3 reads TGTGCCAGCAGTCCGACAGTGGGGACAGGGGCCTTCAATCAGCCCCAGCATTTT.